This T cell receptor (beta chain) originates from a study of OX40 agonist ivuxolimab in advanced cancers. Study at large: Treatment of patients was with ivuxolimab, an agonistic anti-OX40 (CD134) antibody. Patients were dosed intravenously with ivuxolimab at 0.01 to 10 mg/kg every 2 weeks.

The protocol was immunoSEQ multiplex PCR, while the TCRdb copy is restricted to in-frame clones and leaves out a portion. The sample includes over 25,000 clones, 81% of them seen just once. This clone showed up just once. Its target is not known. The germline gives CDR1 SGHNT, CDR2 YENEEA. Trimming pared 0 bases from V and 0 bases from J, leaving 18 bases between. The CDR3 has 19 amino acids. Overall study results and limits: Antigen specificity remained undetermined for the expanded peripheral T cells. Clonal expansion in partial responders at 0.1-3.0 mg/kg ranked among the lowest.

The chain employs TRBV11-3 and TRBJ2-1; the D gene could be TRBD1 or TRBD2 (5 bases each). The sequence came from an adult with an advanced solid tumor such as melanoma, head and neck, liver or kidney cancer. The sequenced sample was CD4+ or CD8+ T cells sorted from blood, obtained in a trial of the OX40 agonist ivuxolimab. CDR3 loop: CASSLDFQGRLSSYNEQFF. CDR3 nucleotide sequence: TGTGCCAGCAGCTTAGATTTCCAGGGACGGCTGAGCTCCTACAATGAGCAGTTCTTC. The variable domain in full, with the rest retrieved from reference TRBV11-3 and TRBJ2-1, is EAGVVQSPRYKIIEKKQPVAFWCNPISGHNTLYWYLQNLGQGPELLIRYENEEAVDDSQLPKDRFSAERLKGVDSTLKIQPAELGDSAVYLCASSLDFQGRLSSYNEQFFGPGTRLTVL.